The entry that follows covers one T cell receptor (beta chain) sequence. TCR beta cDNA was prepared out of 500 ng total RNA by means of a constant-region primer. What produced the TCR beta libraries was three nested multiplex PCR rounds using slightly modified ARM-PCR. A C-beta reverse primer was combined with TRBV1-TRBV30 forward primers in the first two PCR rounds, and each round had around 11 cycles. Each CDR3 protein is one row after TCRdb ran MiXCR on the multiplex PCR reads. The sample has 320,000 or so distinct CDR3 sequences; roughly 60% are singletons. For blood RNA, unsorted whole blood served as the source, and germline DNA was extracted too. The V end lost 0 bases, the J end lost 8 bases, and 11 bases lay between the germline ends. From germline, CDR1 is SGHAT and CDR2 FQNNGV. The CDR3 has 13 amino acids. The record originates from a study of tumor-infiltrating lymphocytes in primary liver carcinoma.

Sequencing was performed on peripheral blood. The TCR comes from a man aged 35-49 years with primary liver carcinoma and hepatitis B virus infection. The V and J genes are TRBV11-2 and TRBJ2-7; D is uncertain. The CDR3 DNA follows: TGTGCCAGCAGCTTAGATTTTGGGTTCCAGCAGTACTTC. This codes for CASSLDFGFQQYF.